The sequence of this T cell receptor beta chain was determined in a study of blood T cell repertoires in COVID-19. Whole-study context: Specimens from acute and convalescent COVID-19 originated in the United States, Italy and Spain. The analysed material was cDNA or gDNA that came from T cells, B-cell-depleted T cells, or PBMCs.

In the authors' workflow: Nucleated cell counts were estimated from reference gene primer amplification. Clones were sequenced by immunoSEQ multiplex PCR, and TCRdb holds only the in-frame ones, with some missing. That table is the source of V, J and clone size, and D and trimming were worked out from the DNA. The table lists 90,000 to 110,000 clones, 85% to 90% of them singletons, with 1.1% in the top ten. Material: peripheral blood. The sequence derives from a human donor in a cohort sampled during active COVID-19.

This CDR3 reads CASSSSGKNYEQYF. DNA of the CDR3: TGTGCCAGCAGCTCTAGCGGAAAAAATTACGAGCAGTACTTC. This chain connects TRBV7-2 to TRBJ2-7; 7 positions match TRBD2. V lost 4 bases to trimming and J lost 4 bases; unmatched junction nucleotides: 7. Germline CDR1 is SGHTA and CDR2 is FQGNSA. The CDR3 has 14 amino acids. Full variable domain (outside the CDR3, taken from reference TRBV7-2 and TRBJ2-7): GAGVSQSPSNKVTEKGKDVELRCDPISGHTALYWYRQSLGQGLEFLIYFQGNSAPDKSGLPSDRFSAERTGGSVSTLTIQRTQQEDSAVYLCASSSSGKNYEQYFGPGTRLTVT.